A single sample is the source of the 15 T cell receptor beta chains below, sequenced in a study of CD8 T cells in ankylosing spondylitis. TCRdb passed the 5' RACE reads through MiXCR, listing each CDR3 protein once. The repertoire holds about 460,000 distinct CDR3 sequences, with 5.3% as singletons. Antigen specificity for these receptors is unknown. Study-wide findings and caveats: Ankylosing spondylitis blood seemed to carry a telltale TCR beta motif made of fewer than 10 highly homologous variants.

The sequenced sample consisted of blood, either unsorted or a sorted T cell fraction (not recorded which). The receptors derive from a male donor with ankylosing spondylitis.

In its sample, this clonotype was seen many times. This chain connects TRBV10-3 to TRBJ1-1, with a tentative D call TRBD1 (5 bases). This CDR3 has 12 amino acids. Trimming shortened V by 5 bases and J by 10 bases, and 14 bases separated the two germline ends. In germline, CDR1 is ENHRY, CDR2 SYGVKD. CDR3 DNA: TGTGCCATCAGTACGCAGGGTTTGGGAGCTTTCTTT. It specifies CAISTQGLGAFF.

This clonotype appeared many times. The chain joins TRBV12-3 or TRBV12-4 to TRBJ2-2; perhaps TRBD1 as D (5 bases). V dropped 7 bases and J dropped 4 bases, with 13 bases sitting between them. The CDR3 is 14 amino acids. CDR3 protein: CASNIFQGTGELFF. CDR3 in DNA: TGTGCCAGCAACATTTTTCAGGGCACCGGGGAGCTGTTTTTT.

This clonotype was seen repeatedly, ten times or more. The CDR3 is CSGGFSNEKLFF. CDR3 in DNA: TGCAGCGGGGGGTTTAGTAATGAAAAACTGTTTTTT. This chain connects TRBV29-1 to TRBJ1-4, with D tentatively TRBD1 (5 bases). Between the trimmed V and J ends, which lost 7 bases and 4 bases, there was a span of 10 bases. The CDR3 totals 12 residues. Germline V gene data show CDR1 as SQVTM and CDR2 as ANQGSEA.

This clonotype has ten or more counts. The V and J genes are TRBV4-3 and TRBJ2-5; D unresolved. Trimming took off 0 bases at V and 5 bases at J, with 4 bases between the two ends. Germline V gene data show CDR1 as LGHNA and CDR2 as YSLEER. CDR3 length: 12 amino acids. The chain's CDR3 is CASSQDEETQYF. The CDR3, as DNA: TGCGCCAGCAGCCAAGATGAGGAGACCCAGTACTTC.

This clonotype occurred a few times. With a much larger clone just one base away, this may be a read error. V usage is TRBV11-2 and J usage is TRBJ2-7; TRBD2 agrees at 11 bases. CDR1 is SGHAT, CDR2 FQNNGV, per germline. The CDR3 extends over 13 amino acids. Trimming at V came to 6 bases and at J to 3 bases, leaving 1 base not matched to a gene. The CDR3 loop is CASRTSGIYEQYF. Written as DNA, the CDR3 is TGTGCCAGCAGGACTAGCGGGATCTACGAGCAGTACTTC. Using reference TRBV11-2 and TRBJ2-7 for the parts outside the CDR3, the full variable domain is EAGVAQSPRYKIIEKRQSVAFWCNPISGHATLYWYQQILGQGPKLLIQFQNNGVVDDSQLPKDRFSAERLKGVDSTLKIQPAKLEDSAVYLCASRTSGIYEQYFGPGTRLTVT.

Ten or more counts support this clonotype. The genes are TRBV28 and TRBJ1-6; D perhaps matches TRBD1 (6 bases). The CDR3 is 15 residues long. The ends were cut back, 5 bases at V and 9 bases at J, with 17 bases in the middle. Germline V CDR1 and CDR2: MDHEN, SYDVKM. The CDR3 loop reads CASSPPLTGASPLHF. The CDR3 DNA reads as TGTGCCAGCAGTCCTCCCCTAACGGGGGCTTCACCCCTCCACTTT.

This clonotype was seen a few times. The chain uses TRBV2 and TRBJ1-5; 7 nucleotides align to TRBD1. Germline V gives CDR1 SNHLY, CDR2 FYNNEI. This CDR3 is 15 amino acids long. V lost 8 bases and J lost 7; bases outside the gene matches: 14. The CDR3 bases are TGTGCCAGCGACACGGAGGGGGCGCGGGGACAGCCCCAGCATTTT. As protein: CASDTEGARGQPQHF.

The chain uses TRBV18 and TRBJ2-5; D gene ambiguous. Germline V gives CDR1 KGHSH, CDR2 LQKENI. Trimming took 1 base from V and 1 from J, leaving 4 bases between them. The CDR3 has 13 amino acids. Written as DNA, the CDR3 is TGTGCCAGCTCACCACAACCCCAAGAGACCCAGTACTTC. Translating gives CASSPQPQETQYF.

This clonotype was picked up many times. The gene calls are TRBV20-1 and TRBJ2-1; D is unclear. V gave up 6 bases and J gave up 5 bases, with 11 bases separating them. CDR1 and CDR2 from the germline V gene are DFQATT and SNEGSKA (reference sequence). This CDR3 region has 12 residues. CDR3 DNA: TGCAGTGCCCGCGGCCCCCACAATGAGCAGTTCTTC. Translation: CSARGPHNEQFF.

This clonotype was observed at least ten times. The chain uses TRBV24-1 and TRBJ2-3; no reliable D call. V was trimmed by 2 bases and J by 6 bases, leaving 20 bases between them. From germline, CDR1 is KGHDR and CDR2 SFDVKD. The CDR3 sequence is 17 residues long. CDR3 in DNA: TGTGCCACCAGTGATTCCACATCGAGGCCATCCACTGATACGCAGTATTTT. Translated: CATSDSTSRPSTDTQYF.

This clonotype has ten or more counts. J is TRBJ2-5 and V is TRBV24-1; tentatively, D is TRBD1 (6 bases). There are 13 residues in the CDR3. Germline CDR1 is KGHDR and CDR2 is SFDVKD. V lost 5 bases, J lost 4 bases, and 10 bases lay in between. The CDR3 reads CATSGARGETQYF. CDR3 bases: TGTGCCACCAGTGGAGCCAGGGGAGAGACCCAGTACTTC.

V is TRBV4-3 and J is TRBJ2-3, with no clear D. With 0 bases removed from V and 2 bases from J, the gap between germline ends came to 12 bases. This CDR3 is built from 16 residues. Germline lookup yields CDR1 LGHNA and CDR2 YSLEER. The CDR3 protein is CASSQDRRTLTDTQYF. CDR3 bases: TGCGCCAGCAGCCAAGATCGCCGAACCCTCACAGATACGCAGTATTTT.

This clonotype was detected many times. The V and J genes are TRBV7-9 and TRBJ1-4; D gene uncertain. The V and J ends lost 0 bases and 4 bases respectively, with 9 bases between them. Germline CDR1 and CDR2: SEHNR and FQNEAQ (reference sequence). This CDR3 comprises 15 residues. CDR3 region: CASSLALGINEKLFF. CDR3 sequence (DNA): TGTGCCAGCAGCTTAGCGCTGGGTATTAATGAAAAACTGTTTTTT.

This clonotype was observed many times. This chain joins TRBV5-1 and TRBJ1-5, with a possible D match to TRBD1 (5 bases). CDR3 length: 14 residues. Trimming took 5 bases from V and 6 from J, leaving 15 bases between them. Germline loops: CDR1 SGHRS, CDR2 YFSETQ. The CDR3 here is CASRAELGGQPQHF. As DNA, the CDR3 is TGCGCCAGCAGGGCAGAGCTCGGGGGTCAGCCCCAGCATTTT.

This clonotype was recorded at least ten times. This chain connects TRBV5-1 to TRBJ1-1, with 7 nucleotides matching TRBD1. The CDR3 is made up of 14 amino acids. The trim removed 4 bases at V and 6 bases at J, leaving 9 bases unmatched. Germline V gives CDR1 SGHRS, CDR2 YFSETQ. CDR3 amino acids: CASSQDTGDPEAFF. CDR3 bases: TGCGCCAGCAGCCAGGATACAGGGGACCCTGAAGCTTTCTTT.